Following are 8 T cell receptor beta chains from one sample sequenced in a study of blood T cell repertoires in COVID-19. Here immunoSEQ multiplex PCR was the method, and the copy in TCRdb shows in-frame clones only, minus some. The sample holds fewer than 85,000 clones, over 60% seen once. The sample comprised peripheral blood. Receptor source: a woman aged 80 or over with active or convalescent COVID-19.

The chain employs TRBV7-9 and TRBJ2-6; D unresolved. The germline V gene has CDR1 SEHNR and CDR2 FQNEAQ (reference sequence). CDR3 length: 13 residues. V was clipped by 5 bases and J by 4 bases, with 6 bases between them. The CDR3 loop is CASSHAGANVLTF. DNA for the CDR3: TGTGCCAGCAGCCATGCGGGGGCCAACGTCCTGACTTTC. Full variable domain (outside the CDR3, taken from reference TRBV7-9 and TRBJ2-6): DTGVSQNPRHKITKRGQNVTFRCDPISEHNRLYWYRQTLGQGPEFLTYFQNEAQLEKSRLLSDRFSAERPKGSFSTLEIQRTEQGDSAMYLCASSHAGANVLTFGAGSRLTVL.

This chain connects TRBV2 to TRBJ2-1, with TRBD2 matching 8 bases. V was pared by 6 bases and J by 0 bases, with 4 bases of the junction left unmatched. The CDR3 spans 15 residues. The germline V gene encodes CDR1 SNHLY and CDR2 FYNNEI. The chain's CDR3 is CASSPSGGSYNEQFF. The CDR3 coding sequence is TGTGCCAGCAGCCCCAGCGGGGGCTCCTACAATGAGCAGTTCTTC.

This chain links TRBV30 with TRBJ1-3; perhaps TRBD1 as D (6 bases). CDR1 GTSNPN and CDR2 SVGIG come from the germline V gene (reference sequence). V was shortened by 3 bases and J by 0 bases, with 12 bases between the two germline ends. CDR3 length equals 15 residues. This chain's CDR3 is CAWRAGQHSGNTIYF. CDR3 coding DNA: TGTGCCTGGAGGGCTGGACAGCACTCTGGAAACACCATATATTTT.

The table lists this clone with a count of one. The CDR3 region is CASSPGTGGIAEAFF. Here the CDR3 DNA reads TGCGCCAGCAGCCCGGGGACAGGGGGCATCGCTGAAGCTTTCTTT. The rearrangement links TRBV4-1 to TRBJ1-1; TRBD1 matches 12 bases. The V segment lost 4 bases and the J segment 6 bases; nucleotides outside the gene matches: 6. Germline values: CDR1 MGHRA, CDR2 YSYEKL. The CDR3 extends over 15 amino acids.

The chain combines TRBV11-2 with TRBJ1-4; D remains ambiguous. Germline lookup yields CDR1 SGHAT and CDR2 FQNNGV. The CDR3 extends over 16 amino acids. The ends were cut back, 1 base at V and 4 bases at J, with 13 bases in the middle. CDR3 coding DNA: TGTGCCAGCAGCTTAGCCCTCTCTCGCGGTAATGAAAAACTGTTTTTT. This codes for CASSLALSRGNEKLFF.

This rearrangement joins TRBV5-5 to TRBJ2-5; TRBD1 agrees at 8 bases. The CDR3 has 16 amino acids. The germline V gene encodes CDR1 SGHKS and CDR2 YYEKEE (reference sequence). V lost 1 base to trimming and J lost 5 bases; unmatched junction nucleotides: 10. The CDR3 here is CASSLIVGRGHETQYF. The CDR3 nucleotides are TGTGCCAGCAGCTTGATTGTTGGCAGGGGGCACGAGACCCAGTACTTC.

The chain employs TRBV23-1 and TRBJ2-1, with 7 positions matching TRBD2. TRBV23-1 belongs to the ORF category, with a function that is uncertain. The junction had 11 bases not matched to a gene; V was cut back by 6 bases and J by 0 bases. CDR3 length equals 17 residues. CDR3: CASRHRSGTNSYNEQFF. CDR3 coding DNA: TGCGCCAGCAGACACCGATCCGGGACTAACTCCTACAATGAGCAGTTCTTC.

The V and J genes are TRBV2 and TRBJ2-7; 12 bases are shared with TRBD2. V was clipped by 8 bases and J by 0 bases; unmatched bases: 11. Germline V gene data show CDR1 as SNHLY and CDR2 as FYNNEI. The length of the CDR3 is 17 residues. The CDR3 sequence is CASLLGLAGGSSYEQYF. DNA for the CDR3: TGTGCCAGCCTCTTGGGACTAGCGGGCGGAAGCTCCTACGAGCAGTACTTC. The variable domain in full, completed from reference TRBV2 and TRBJ2-7, reads EPEVTQTPSHQVTQMGQEVILRCVPISNHLYFYWYRQILGQKVEFLVSFYNNEISEKSEIFDDQFSVERPDGSNFTLKIRSTKLEDSAMYFCASLLGLAGGSSYEQYFGPGTRLTVT.